Following are 25 T cell receptor beta chains from one sample sequenced in a study of cytomegalovirus exposure and HLA in healthy donors. 60 Vbeta and 13 Jbeta primers were used in PCR. Clones were sequenced by immunoSEQ multiplex PCR, and TCRdb holds only the in-frame ones, with some missing. The top ten clones hold over 1% of a sample with roughly 180,000 clones, roughly 9.4% of them seen once. Sequenced sample: PBMCs. These receptors came from a woman aged 25-40 years in good health and CMV-seropositive.

For this clone: The same CDR3 also results from other DNA sequences found in this sample. The chain uses TRBV7-6 and TRBJ2-7, with 11 positions matching TRBD2. Trimming cost V 1 base and J 3 bases; bases outside gene matches: 2. Germline V gene data show CDR1 as SGHVS and CDR2 as FNYEAQ. This CDR3 comprises 15 residues. The CDR3 reads CASSLGTSGSYEQYF. In DNA form, the CDR3 reads TGTGCCAGCAGCTTAGGTACTAGCGGGAGCTACGAGCAGTACTTC.

This clone turned up a few times. This chain uses TRBV5-6 with TRBJ1-5; TRBD1 is a possible D gene (5 bases). The CDR3 is 16 residues long. Trimming stripped 4 bases from V and 4 bases from J, with 18 bases between. The germline CDR1 and CDR2 sequences are SGHDT and YYEEEE. The CDR3 spells CASSRREGLLNQPQHF. For the CDR3, the DNA is TGTGCCAGCAGCCGCCGGGAGGGACTCCTTAATCAGCCCCAGCATTTT.

The chain carries TRBV2 and TRBJ2-7, with 8 bases lining up with TRBD2. CDR3 length: 11 amino acids. CDR1 is SNHLY and CDR2 is FYNNEI in the germline V gene. V lost 6 bases to trimming and J lost 6 bases; unmatched junction nucleotides: 1. The CDR3 nucleotides read TGTGCCAGCAGCAGCGGGGGCGAGCAGTACTTC. It specifies CASSSGGEQYF.

This clone was counted a few times. The gene calls are TRBV2 and TRBJ1-2; possibly TRBD1 for D (6 bases). V dropped 6 bases and J dropped 0 bases, with 8 bases sitting between them. Per germline, CDR1 SNHLY and CDR2 FYNNEI. This CDR3 is 13 amino acids long. CDR3 residues: CASSGQSNYGYTF. The CDR3 nucleotides are TGTGCCAGCAGCGGACAGTCTAACTATGGCTACACCTTC.

This clone was seen only a few times. This CDR3 reads CASTGQGASQPQHF. CDR3 bases: TGTGCCAGCACGGGACAGGGTGCCAGCCAGCCCCAGCATTTT. This rearrangement joins TRBV2 to TRBJ1-5, with 9 bases matching TRBD1. The CDR3 has 14 amino acids. CDR1 SNHLY and CDR2 FYNNEI come from the germline V gene. Unmatched junction bases numbered 8, after V lost 7 bases and J lost 7 bases.

The V and J genes are TRBV13 and TRBJ2-1, with 8 nucleotides matching TRBD2. The germline V gene has CDR1 PRHDT and CDR2 FYEKMQ (reference sequence). V dropped 6 bases and J dropped 9; count of bases not matched to a gene: 7. CDR3 size: 13 residues. The CDR3 coding sequence is TGTGCCAGCAGTTCCGGGACTAGAGTTGAGCAGTTCTTC. Translated: CASSSGTRVEQFF.

V usage is TRBV9 and J usage is TRBJ1-1; a possible D gene is TRBD1 (6 bases). Trimming took off 2 bases at V and 5 bases at J, with 13 bases between the two ends. The V gene's germline CDR1 is SGDLS and CDR2 YYNGEE. CDR3 size: 14 residues. Written as DNA, the CDR3 is TGTGCCAGCAGCGTGGGATCAGGGGAAACTGAAGCTTTCTTT. This sequence encodes CASSVGSGETEAFF.

This clone was counted a few times. The V and J genes are TRBV19 and TRBJ2-1; D might be TRBD1 (9 bases). The CDR3 sequence is 19 residues long. Deletions cut 7 bases from V and 7 bases from J, with 32 bases between. Per the germline V gene, CDR1 is LNHDA and CDR2 is SQIVND (reference sequence). Here the CDR3 DNA reads TGTGCCAGTACGAGACAGGGGGACGTCACGGGAGGGCCTAGGAATGAGCAGTTCTTC. As protein: CASTRQGDVTGGPRNEQFF.

This clone has a handful of counts. This chain links TRBV29-1 with TRBJ1-2, with TRBD1 matching 9 bases. V was pared by 7 bases and J by 6 bases, with 9 bases of the junction left unmatched. This CDR3 comprises 13 residues. Germline V gene lookup returns CDR1 SQVTM and CDR2 ANQGSEA. Here the CDR3 reads CSGLTGGRDGYTF. CDR3 coding DNA: TGCAGCGGCCTAACAGGGGGCCGGGATGGCTACACCTTC.

Only a few counts were recorded for this clone. The chain joins TRBV6-5 to TRBJ2-1, with 7 bases identical to TRBD2. CDR1 and CDR2 from the germline V gene are MNHEY and SVGAGI. This CDR3 region has 14 residues. Here the CDR3 reads CGSSPSGLYNEQFF. In DNA, the CDR3 is TGTGGGTCATCCCCTAGCGGTCTTTACAATGAGCAGTTCTTC.

The chain couples TRBV7-6 to TRBJ1-2; TRBD1 agrees at 8 bases. The CDR3 contains 16 residues. The ends lost 1 base at V and 4 bases at J; junction bases unmatched: 8. CDR1 is SGHVS and CDR2 is FNYEAQ in the germline V gene. CDR3 coding DNA: TGTGCCAGCAGCTTAGTGGGGGGGCAGGGGGCCTATGGCTACACCTTC. Its protein product is CASSLVGGQGAYGYTF.

A few counts support this clone. This rearrangement joins TRBV14 to TRBJ2-5; D call uncertain. This CDR3 contains 15 residues. V dropped 1 base and J dropped 5 bases, with 14 bases sitting between them. Looked up from germline, CDR1 is SGHDN and CDR2 is FVKESK. As DNA, the CDR3 is TGTGCCAGCAGCCAAGTAGGATTGCTAGACGAGACCCAGTACTTC. This gives the protein CASSQVGLLDETQYF.

This clone was seen more than once but under ten times. The V gene is TRBV6-5, the J gene TRBJ1-3; D call uncertain. The germline V gene has CDR1 MNHEY and CDR2 SVGAGI. Trimming stripped 7 bases from V and 9 bases from J, with 19 bases between. The CDR3 is 14 residues long. This chain's CDR3 is CASTATPDFGTIYF. The DNA for the CDR3 is TGTGCCAGCACGGCGACACCTGATTTTGGCACCATATATTTT.

The rearrangement uses TRBV6-5 and TRBJ1-1; possibly TRBD1 for D (6 bases). Germline V gene sequence: CDR1 MNHEY, CDR2 SVGAGI. Trimming left V 1 base short and J 8 bases short, with 11 bases between. The CDR3 is 13 residues long. As DNA, the CDR3 is TGTGCCAGCAGTTACTTTCCTGGACAGGAAGCTTTCTTT. It codes for CASSYFPGQEAFF.

This sequence joins TRBV5-4 and TRBJ2-2, with 7 nucleotides matching TRBD1. The CDR3 runs 15 residues. Germline trimming cut 3 bases from V and 8 bases from J; bases unmatched to any gene: 10. Germline V gives CDR1 SGHNT, CDR2 YYREEE (reference sequence). The DNA for the CDR3 is TGTGCCAGCAGCTCGACAGGGATGTTCCCAGGGGAGCTGTTTTTT. Amino acids: CASSSTGMFPGELFF.

The V call is TRBV5-6, the J call TRBJ2-7; D remains ambiguous. The V gene lost 2 bases and the J gene lost 2 bases, with 5 bases spanning the gap. Germline CDR1 and CDR2: SGHDT and YYEEEE. The CDR3 has 12 amino acids. CDR3 sequence reads: CASSFFTYEQYF. The CDR3 DNA is TGTGCCAGCAGCTTTTTTACCTACGAGCAGTACTTC.

This clone was detected a few times. The chain links TRBV19 to TRBJ2-1; TRBD2 aligns across 9 bases. V shed 3 bases and J 6 bases; nucleotides not matched to a gene: 3. This CDR3 spans 14 amino acids. Germline V gene lookup returns CDR1 LNHDA and CDR2 SQIVND (reference sequence). The CDR3 region has the DNA TGTGCCAGTAGTATCATAGCGGGAGTCAATGAGCAGTTCTTC. Its protein is CASSIIAGVNEQFF.

This chain's CDR3 is CASTPTPTRVGTQYF. CDR3 sequence (DNA): TGTGCCAGCACCCCTACCCCTACCCGGGTGGGGACCCAGTACTTC. This chain connects TRBV28 to TRBJ2-5, with unresolved D. This CDR3 contains 15 residues. Germline V CDR1 and CDR2: MDHEN, SYDVKM. The germline V and J ends were trimmed by 7 bases and 7 bases, with 22 bases remaining between them. The full variable domain, its missing parts supplied by reference TRBV28 and TRBJ2-5, is DVKVTQSSRYLVKRTGEKVFLECVQDMDHENMFWYRQDPGLGLRLIYFSYDVKMKEKGDIPEGYSVSREKKERFSLILESASTNQTSMYLCASTPTPTRVGTQYFGPGTRLLVL.

Here the CDR3 reads CASSHFGRGTVYEQYF. In DNA, the CDR3 is TGTGCCAGTAGTCACTTCGGCCGGGGAACGGTCTACGAGCAGTACTTC. The chain links TRBV19 to TRBJ2-7; a weak D match, TRBD2 (5 bases). This CDR3 contains 16 residues. Trimming left V 5 bases short and J 3 bases short, with 20 bases between. Germline lookup yields CDR1 LNHDA and CDR2 SQIVND (reference sequence).

This clone was picked up a small number of times. The chain recombines TRBV7-2 with TRBJ2-7; 7 bases line up with TRBD2. Trimming at V came to 5 bases and at J to 3 bases, leaving 10 bases not matched to a gene. CDR1 and CDR2 from the germline V gene are SGHTA and FQGNSA. The CDR3 is made up of 15 amino acids. Written as DNA, the CDR3 is TGTGCCAGCAGCCCATCTGGGGGGGTCGGCTACGAGCAGTACTTC. Its translation is CASSPSGGVGYEQYF.

The chain employs TRBV11-2 and TRBJ2-7; D is possibly TRBD1 (5 bases). CDR3 size: 13 residues. The V gene lost 4 bases and the J gene lost 2 bases, with 9 bases spanning the gap. Germline V gene sequence: CDR1 SGHAT, CDR2 FQNNGV. Here the CDR3 reads CASSWTIAYEQYF. The DNA of the CDR3 is TGTGCCAGCAGCTGGACAATAGCCTACGAGCAGTACTTC.

V and J are TRBV5-1 and TRBJ1-2; 7 bases line up with TRBD1. The V gene's germline CDR1 is SGHRS and CDR2 YFSETQ. CDR3 length equals 15 residues. Trimming at V came to 4 bases and at J to 8 bases, leaving 14 bases not matched to a gene. The DNA for the CDR3 is TGCGCCAGCAGCCCGCAATGGACAGGCATCGGGGGCTACACCTTC. This translates into CASSPQWTGIGGYTF.

V is TRBV6-6 and J is TRBJ2-2; D remains unclear. From germline, CDR1 is MNHNY and CDR2 SVGAGI (reference sequence). The CDR3 covers 13 residues. Trimming removed 6 bases at V and 6 bases at J, with 11 bases between. CDR3 nucleotide sequence: TGTGCCAGCAGCCGCCTCGCGGCCGGGGAGCTGTTTTTT. This codes for CASSRLAAGELFF.

This chain links TRBV7-2 with TRBJ2-7; D is undetermined. The CDR3 is 15 amino acids. The V gene's germline CDR1 is SGHTA and CDR2 FQGNSA. V lost 7 bases and J 7 bases, leaving 23 bases between the germline ends. The DNA of the CDR3 is TGTGCCAGCACCCGAGGCCCGAGCCCGCCTAGGGAGCAGTACTTC. Amino acid sequence: CASTRGPSPPREQYF.

The V gene is TRBV5-1, the J gene TRBJ2-3, with 9 nucleotides matching TRBD1. The CDR3 consists of 16 residues. CDR1 and CDR2 from the germline V gene are SGHRS and YFSETQ. V gave up 1 base and J gave up 5 bases; unmatched junction bases: 8. The CDR3 is CASSLFGTGSGDTQYF. The CDR3 DNA reads as TGCGCCAGCAGCTTGTTTGGGACAGGGTCAGGAGATACGCAGTATTTT. Combining the CDR3 with reference TRBV5-1 and TRBJ2-3 gives the whole variable domain KAGVTQTPRYLIKTRGQQVTLSCSPISGHRSVSWYQQTPGQGLQFLFEYFSETQRNKGNFPGRFSGRQFSNSRSEMNVSTLELGDSALYLCASSLFGTGSGDTQYFGPGTRLTVL.